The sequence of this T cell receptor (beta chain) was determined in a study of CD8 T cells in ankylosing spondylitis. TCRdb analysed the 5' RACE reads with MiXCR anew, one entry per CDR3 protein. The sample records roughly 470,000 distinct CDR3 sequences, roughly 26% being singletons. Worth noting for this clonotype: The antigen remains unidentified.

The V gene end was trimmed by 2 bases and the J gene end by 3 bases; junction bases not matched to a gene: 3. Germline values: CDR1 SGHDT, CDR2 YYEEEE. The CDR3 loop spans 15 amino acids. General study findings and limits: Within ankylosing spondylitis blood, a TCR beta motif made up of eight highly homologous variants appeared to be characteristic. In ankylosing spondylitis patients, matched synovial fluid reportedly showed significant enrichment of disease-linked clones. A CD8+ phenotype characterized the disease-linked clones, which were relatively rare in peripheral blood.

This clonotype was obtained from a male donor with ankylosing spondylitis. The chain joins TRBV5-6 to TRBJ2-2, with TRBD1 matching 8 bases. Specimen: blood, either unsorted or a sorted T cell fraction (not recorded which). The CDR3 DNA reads TGTGCCAGCAGCTTTGCAGGGGGCTACACCGGGGAGCTGTTTTTT. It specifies CASSFAGGYTGELFF.